The 15 T cell receptor beta chains below all came from one sample that was sequenced in a study of cytomegalovirus exposure and HLA in healthy donors. The PCR used 60 Vbeta and 13 Jbeta primers. TCRdb's copy holds only in-frame clones and misses some; the assay was immunoSEQ multiplex PCR. Among 130,000 or so clones listed, over 75% were seen once. Sequencing used PBMCs. Receptors were obtained from a man aged 25 to 45 in good health and CMV-seronegative.

This chain links TRBV7-2 with TRBJ2-3; a possible D gene is TRBD1 (7 bases). V was pared by 5 bases and J by 3 bases, with 15 bases between. Germline V gene sequence: CDR1 SGHTA, CDR2 FQGNSA. The CDR3 has 15 amino acids. For the CDR3, the DNA is TGTGCCAGCAGCCCGCCAGGGGGGAAAACAGATACGCAGTATTTT. It specifies CASSPPGGKTDTQYF.

The gene calls are TRBV6-5 and TRBJ1-4; 9 bases agree with TRBD1. This CDR3 is built from 15 residues. V shed 7 bases, J shed 5 bases, and the junction held 8 bases outside the gene matches. CDR1 and CDR2 from the germline V gene are MNHEY and SVGAGI. Here the CDR3 reads CASTRNRGRNEKLFF. The CDR3 bases are TGTGCCAGCACCAGAAACAGGGGGCGGAATGAAAAACTGTTTTTT.

The rearrangement joins TRBV7-9 to TRBJ2-3, with D unclear. The V end was cut by 1 base, the J end by 4 bases, with 12 bases between. The CDR3 consists of 15 residues. From germline, CDR1 is SEHNR and CDR2 FQNEAQ (reference sequence). CDR3 region: CASSLGPPEADTQYF. As DNA, the CDR3 is TGTGCCAGCAGCTTAGGGCCCCCAGAGGCAGATACGCAGTATTTT. The full variable domain, rest sourced from reference TRBV7-9 and TRBJ2-3, is DTGVSQNPRHKITKRGQNVTFRCDPISEHNRLYWYRQTLGQGPEFLTYFQNEAQLEKSRLLSDRFSAERPKGSFSTLEIQRTEQGDSAMYLCASSLGPPEADTQYFGPGTRLTVL.

The V and J genes are TRBV2 and TRBJ2-1; D perhaps matches TRBD2 (5 bases). The CDR3 consists of 13 residues. The germline CDR1 and CDR2 sequences are SNHLY and FYNNEI. The V end lost 8 bases, the J end lost 0 bases, and 8 bases lay between the germline ends. The CDR3 DNA reads as TGTGCCAGCCGGGATAGCTCCTACAATGAGCAGTTCTTC. This codes for CASRDSSYNEQFF. The whole variable domain, filled in from reference TRBV2 and TRBJ2-1, reads EPEVTQTPSHQVTQMGQEVILRCVPISNHLYFYWYRQILGQKVEFLVSFYNNEISEKSEIFDDQFSVERPDGSNFTLKIRSTKLEDSAMYFCASRDSSYNEQFFGPGTRLTVL.

This chain joins TRBV5-1 and TRBJ2-7, with D unclear. The CDR3 contains 12 residues. The germline V and J ends were trimmed by 0 bases and 5 bases, with 6 bases remaining between them. CDR1 SGHRS and CDR2 YFSETQ come from the germline V gene. The CDR3 reads CASSLDRDEQYF. The CDR3 coding sequence is TGCGCCAGCAGCTTGGACAGAGACGAGCAGTACTTC.

The rearrangement joins TRBV2 to TRBJ2-5, with 7 nucleotides matching TRBD1. Germline trimming cut 8 bases from V and 11 bases from J; bases unmatched to any gene: 20. The germline V gene encodes CDR1 SNHLY and CDR2 FYNNEI. The CDR3 length is 15 residues. CDR3 loop: CASLRKRQGLGEQYF. In DNA form, the CDR3 reads TGTGCCAGCTTGAGGAAACGACAGGGATTGGGAGAGCAGTACTTC.

The rearrangement uses TRBV2 and TRBJ1-2, with unresolved D. V gave up 5 bases and J gave up 5 bases, with 12 bases separating them. CDR3 length: 13 residues. The V gene's germline CDR1 is SNHLY and CDR2 FYNNEI. The chain's CDR3 is CASSHDGSYGYTF. The CDR3 coding sequence is TGTGCCAGCAGTCACGATGGGAGTTATGGCTACACCTTC.

The gene calls are TRBV19 and TRBJ1-5; TRBD1 agrees at 7 bases. This CDR3 comprises 17 residues. V shed 5 bases and J 0 bases; nucleotides not matched to a gene: 10. Germline V gene lookup returns CDR1 LNHDA and CDR2 SQIVND (reference sequence). The CDR3 DNA reads TGTGCCAGTAGTGATCCCCTAGGGGGCTATAGCAATCAGCCCCAGCATTTT. Residues: CASSDPLGGYSNQPQHF.

This clone appeared a few times. The chain recombines TRBV19 with TRBJ1-6; TRBD1 is a possible D gene (5 bases). Germline-derived CDR1 and CDR2 are LNHDA and SQIVND (reference sequence). The CDR3 runs to 13 residues. V was trimmed by 6 bases and J by 10 bases, leaving 13 bases between them. The CDR3 is CASRTSRGSPLHF. Written as DNA, the CDR3 is TGTGCCAGTAGAACCTCCCGGGGGTCACCCCTCCACTTT.

To note about this clone: The sample holds other DNA sequences that translate to the same CDR3. CDR3 protein: CASSEAPGEQYF. The CDR3 DNA reads TGCGCCAGCAGTGAGGCGCCAGGCGAGCAGTACTTC. The chain links TRBV10-1 to TRBJ2-7, with D uncertain. The V and J ends lost 2 bases and 6 bases respectively, with 8 bases between them. This CDR3 comprises 12 residues. The germline V gene encodes CDR1 WNHNN and CDR2 SYGVQD (reference sequence).

This chain links TRBV7-6 with TRBJ2-5, with TRBD2 as a possible D gene (6 bases). Trimming stripped 5 bases from V and 7 bases from J, with 14 bases between. Germline CDR1 SGHVS, CDR2 FNYEAQ. The CDR3 has 13 amino acids. CDR3 sequence: CASSPSLGGTQYF. In DNA form, the CDR3 reads TGTGCCAGCAGCCCCTCCTTGGGGGGGACCCAGTACTTC.

The gene calls are TRBV2 and TRBJ2-1, with D perhaps TRBD1 (5 bases). Germline values: CDR1 SNHLY, CDR2 FYNNEI. The length of the CDR3 is 17 residues. Trimming left V 6 bases short and J 8 bases short, with 26 bases between. The CDR3 loop reads CASRHTPTGVLRDEQFF. The CDR3 DNA sequence: TGTGCCAGCAGACATACCCCTACAGGAGTTCTTAGGGATGAGCAGTTCTTC.

This chain uses TRBV7-8 with TRBJ2-2; TRBD1 is a possible D gene (5 bases). Per the germline V gene, CDR1 is SGHVS and CDR2 is FQNEAQ. CDR3 length: 13 residues. V dropped 4 bases and J dropped 4 bases, with 7 bases sitting between them. The chain's CDR3 is CASSSDSTGELFF. CDR3 DNA: TGTGCCAGCAGCTCCGACAGCACCGGGGAGCTGTTTTTT.

This clone was counted once. V gene TRBV10-3 combines with J gene TRBJ2-7; no clear D. The ends were cut back, 0 bases at V and 5 bases at J, with 8 bases in the middle. The CDR3 extends over 13 amino acids. In germline, CDR1 is ENHRY, CDR2 SYGVKD. The CDR3 region is CAISESMADEQYF. The CDR3 DNA is TGTGCCATCAGTGAGTCGATGGCAGACGAGCAGTACTTC.

The chain joins TRBV11-2 to TRBJ1-4, with 7 bases lining up with TRBD1. This CDR3 spans 17 amino acids. J gave up 6 bases and V 5 bases, and 15 bases lay outside the gene matches. Germline V lookup: CDR1 SGHAT, CDR2 FQNNGV. For the CDR3, the DNA is TGTGCCAGCAGCCGAATGTACCCGGGACAGAAGGATGAAAAACTGTTTTTT. Residues: CASSRMYPGQKDEKLFF.